A selection of T cell receptor beta chains follows, all from one sample in a study of radiotherapy plus CTLA-4 blockade in lung cancer. Some clones are missing from TCRdb's copy, which holds only in-frame ones; the method was immunoSEQ multiplex PCR. The sample holds fewer than 100,000 clones, approximately 80% seen once. The sequenced sample was peripheral blood, obtained from a patient treated with radiotherapy plus ipilimumab. The receptor set was obtained from a human donor with non-small cell lung cancer who had stable disease on radiotherapy plus ipilimumab. Both conserved end residues are part of each CDR3. A D gene is named only where the DNA matches it firmly. Clone size is given for some rows only: seen once, a few or many times, or a class if the clone is expanded.

cdr3_nt: TGTGCCAGCAGCTTGGGGATTGCGAACACCGGGGAGCTGTTTTTT
cdr3_aa: CASSLGIANTGELFF
d_call: NA
clone_size: NA
v_call: TRBV5-6
j_call: TRBJ2-2

cdr3_nt: TGTGCCAGCAGCCGAACCGGGACAGGTGTCCACGAGCAGTACTTC
cdr3_aa: CASSRTGTGVHEQYF
d_call: TRBD1
clone_size: NA
v_call: TRBV28
j_call: TRBJ2-7

cdr3_nt: TGTGCCAGCAGCTCGGTAGGACAGGCCCTCTCCTACGAGCAGTACTTC
cdr3_aa: CASSSVGQALSYEQYF
d_call: TRBD1
clone_size: NA
v_call: TRBV5-5
j_call: TRBJ2-7

cdr3_nt: TGTGCCAGCAGTGGCTTGACAGGGTCGGGGCCCCAGCATTTT
cdr3_aa: CASSGLTGSGPQHF
d_call: TRBD1
clone_size: NA
v_call: TRBV6-5
j_call: TRBJ1-5

cdr3_nt: TGTGCCAGCAGCCCCGGGGGGCTCACCGGGGAGCTGTTTTTT
cdr3_aa: CASSPGGLTGELFF
d_call: NA
clone_size: NA
v_call: TRBV5-4
j_call: TRBJ2-2

cdr3_nt: TGTGCCAGCAGTCCCCGACAGGGGCTCAATCAGCCCCAGCATTTT
cdr3_aa: CASSPRQGLNQPQHF
d_call: TRBD1
clone_size: once
v_call: TRBV28
j_call: TRBJ1-5

cdr3_nt: TGTGCCAGCAGTGTGGGGCCAACCCTCCACTTT
cdr3_aa: CASSVGPTLHF
d_call: NA
clone_size: NA
v_call: TRBV6-5
j_call: TRBJ1-6

cdr3_nt: TGTACCAGCCGTCCAGGACCGCCGGCAACTGAAGCTTTCTTT
cdr3_aa: CTSRPGPPATEAFF
d_call: NA
clone_size: NA
v_call: TRBV27
j_call: TRBJ1-1

cdr3_nt: TGCGCCAGCAGCCAAGAAGGGGAGTCGGCAGATACGCAGTATTTT
cdr3_aa: CASSQEGESADTQYF
d_call: NA
clone_size: NA
v_call: TRBV4-1
j_call: TRBJ2-3

cdr3_nt: TGCGCCAGCAGCTTGGCGGGAAGGAGCACAGATACGCAGTATTTT
cdr3_aa: CASSLAGRSTDTQYF
d_call: NA
clone_size: NA
v_call: TRBV5-1
j_call: TRBJ2-3

cdr3_nt: TGCGCCAGCAGCTCCGGGCCTCAGTCACCCCTCCACTTT
cdr3_aa: CASSSGPQSPLHF
d_call: NA
clone_size: NA
v_call: TRBV4-3
j_call: TRBJ1-6

cdr3_nt: TGCGCCAGCAGTGAAGGGACAGGAAATGGTCGGGTTGGCTACACCTTC
cdr3_aa: CASSEGTGNGRVGYTF
d_call: TRBD1
clone_size: NA
v_call: TRBV10-2
j_call: TRBJ1-2

cdr3_nt: TGTGCCAGCAGTCGGGGGACTGAAGCTTTCTTT
cdr3_aa: CASSRGTEAFF
d_call: NA
clone_size: NA
v_call: TRBV27
j_call: TRBJ1-1

cdr3_nt: TGTGCCTGGAGTCTTTTGGGGGGTAATGAAAAACTGTTTTTT
cdr3_aa: CAWSLLGGNEKLFF
d_call: NA
clone_size: once
v_call: TRBV30
j_call: TRBJ1-4

cdr3_nt: TGTGCCAGCAGTTTACAGAACATTGGGGCCCTCCACTTT
cdr3_aa: CASSLQNIGALHF
d_call: NA
clone_size: NA
v_call: TRBV28
j_call: TRBJ1-6

cdr3_nt: TGCAGCGTTGCGTTTAGCGGGACATCCTACGAGCAGTACTTC
cdr3_aa: CSVAFSGTSYEQYF
d_call: TRBD2
clone_size: NA
v_call: TRBV29-1
j_call: TRBJ2-7

cdr3_nt: TGTGCCAGCAGCCAACCTGGGAGGGCAGGAGATCAGCCCCAGCATTTT
cdr3_aa: CASSQPGRAGDQPQHF
d_call: NA
clone_size: NA
v_call: TRBV4-2
j_call: TRBJ1-5

cdr3_nt: TGCGCCAGCAGCCCACCGACAGGGCTCGGCGAGCAGTACTTC
cdr3_aa: CASSPPTGLGEQYF
d_call: TRBD1
clone_size: NA
v_call: TRBV5-1
j_call: TRBJ2-7

cdr3_nt: TGTGCCAGCAAAAGACAGGGTCTGAACTACGAGCAGTACTTC
cdr3_aa: CASKRQGLNYEQYF
d_call: TRBD1
clone_size: NA
v_call: TRBV6-5
j_call: TRBJ2-7

cdr3_nt: TGTGCCAGCAGCCTTATGTCAGGTATAGGCGAGCAGTACTTC
cdr3_aa: CASSLMSGIGEQYF
d_call: NA
clone_size: NA
v_call: TRBV11-2
j_call: TRBJ2-7

cdr3_nt: TGTGCCAGCAGCGGGAGAGGACAGGGAATTGAAAAACTGTTTTTT
cdr3_aa: CASSGRGQGIEKLFF
d_call: TRBD1
clone_size: once
v_call: TRBV28
j_call: TRBJ1-4

cdr3_nt: TGTGCCAGCAGCCTTTCCCCTGCAGGGCAGAGCTACGAGCAGTACTTC
cdr3_aa: CASSLSPAGQSYEQYF
d_call: NA
clone_size: NA
v_call: TRBV9
j_call: TRBJ2-7

cdr3_nt: TGTGCCAGCAGAACTCCTCCCGCAGATACGCAGTATTTT
cdr3_aa: CASRTPPADTQYF
d_call: NA
clone_size: NA
v_call: TRBV6-1
j_call: TRBJ2-3

cdr3_nt: TGCGCCAGCAGCCAAGTCACACCCAATCAGCCCCAGCATTTT
cdr3_aa: CASSQVTPNQPQHF
d_call: NA
clone_size: few
v_call: TRBV4-1
j_call: TRBJ1-5

cdr3_nt: TGTGCCAGCAGCGCACAGGGGGCGGCTGGGGCCAACGTCCTGACTTTC
cdr3_aa: CASSAQGAAGANVLTF
d_call: TRBD1
clone_size: NA
v_call: TRBV9
j_call: TRBJ2-6

cdr3_nt: TGTGCCAGCAGTGAAAGTACAGGGTATGGAAACACCATATATTTT
cdr3_aa: CASSESTGYGNTIYF
d_call: NA
clone_size: NA
v_call: TRBV2
j_call: TRBJ1-3

cdr3_nt: TGTGCCAGTAGTATTCAGGGGAGCTCCTACAATGAGCAGTTCTTC
cdr3_aa: CASSIQGSSYNEQFF
d_call: NA
clone_size: once
v_call: TRBV19
j_call: TRBJ2-1

cdr3_nt: TGTGCCAGCAGCTTGGATCCGGGAATCGGAAACACCATATATTTT
cdr3_aa: CASSLDPGIGNTIYF
d_call: NA
clone_size: NA
v_call: TRBV5-4
j_call: TRBJ1-3

cdr3_nt: TGTGCCAGCAGCTCAAGGGGGGGGAGCACAGATACGCAGTATTTT
cdr3_aa: CASSSRGGSTDTQYF
d_call: NA
clone_size: NA
v_call: TRBV7-2
j_call: TRBJ2-3

cdr3_nt: TGTGCCAGCAGGCGGACAGGGAAGACATGGTCGCCGGATGAAAAACTGTTTTTT
cdr3_aa: CASRRTGKTWSPDEKLFF
d_call: TRBD1
clone_size: NA
v_call: TRBV28
j_call: TRBJ1-4

cdr3_nt: TGCGCCAGCAGCCCCCGGGGGGAAAGGTCTTTCTTT
cdr3_aa: CASSPRGERSFF
d_call: NA
clone_size: once
v_call: TRBV5-1
j_call: TRBJ1-1

cdr3_nt: TGTGCCATCAGACGACAGGGGGCGGGGACCGGGGAGCTGTTTTTT
cdr3_aa: CAIRRQGAGTGELFF
d_call: TRBD1
clone_size: NA
v_call: TRBV10-3
j_call: TRBJ2-2

cdr3_nt: TGTGCCAGCAGCTTAGGAGGGACAGGGTCGTTGTCCCTCTACAATGAGCAGTTCTTC
cdr3_aa: CASSLGGTGSLSLYNEQFF
d_call: TRBD1
clone_size: NA
v_call: TRBV11-2
j_call: TRBJ2-1

cdr3_nt: TGTGCCATCAGTGAGACAGGGTCGATTAGCACAGATACGCAGTATTTT
cdr3_aa: CAISETGSISTDTQYF
d_call: NA
clone_size: NA
v_call: TRBV10-3
j_call: TRBJ2-3

cdr3_nt: TGCAGCGTTGAAGATCCCCACGGAGGGGGCGGGGGCTATGGCTACACCTTC
cdr3_aa: CSVEDPHGGGGGYGYTF
d_call: TRBD1
clone_size: few
v_call: TRBV29-1
j_call: TRBJ1-2